This section outlines one T cell receptor beta chain sequence together with its context. Its antigen is not identified. These data belong to a study of T cells after yellow fever vaccination. General study points: CD4 and CD8 compartments shared a small share of clonotypes. One caveat is that FACS-sorted repertoires could contain abundant clonotypes contaminating from the bulk population.

TCRdb recomputed calls from the 5' RACE reads with MiXCR, one row per CDR3 protein. This sample yields 400,000 or so distinct CDR3 sequences, of which around a sixth are seen a single time; about 18% belongs to the top ten. Per germline, CDR1 SQVTM and CDR2 ANQGSEA. This CDR3 contains 15 residues. Trimming stripped 4 bases from V and 4 bases from J, with 20 bases between. The sample in question was PBMCs, obtained before the yellow fever booster vaccination. The genes are TRBV29-1 and TRBJ2-7, with D perhaps matching TRBD1 or TRBD2 (6 bases each). The receptor was isolated from a man between 18 and 29 years old who received the YFV17D yellow fever vaccine. CDR3 sequence reads: CSVGRPGGAGYEQYF. In DNA form, the CDR3 reads TGCAGCGTTGGGCGACCCGGGGGCGCGGGGTACGAGCAGTACTTC.